These 15 T cell receptor beta chains originate from one sample sequenced in a study of glioma-infiltrating T cells after dendritic cell vaccination. Produced via immunoSEQ multiplex PCR; TCRdb's table is partial and in-frame only. Altogether more than 100,000 clones are present, 80% to 90% being singletons, with the ten largest covering over 9.5%. The specimen was blood, collected before dendritic cell vaccination. The receptors were gathered from a human donor with glioblastoma.

The rearrangement uses TRBV5-4 and TRBJ2-5, with D maybe TRBD2 (6 bases). The ends were cut back, 0 bases at V and 5 bases at J, with 14 bases in the middle. The V gene's germline CDR1 is SGHNT and CDR2 YYREEE (reference sequence). This CDR3 has 15 residues. The CDR3 sequence: CASSLGRDPGETQYF. DNA of the CDR3: TGTGCCAGCAGCTTGGGGCGGGACCCGGGGGAGACCCAGTACTTC.

The chain joins TRBV5-4 to TRBJ1-1, with D possibly matching TRBD1 (5 bases). Trimming pared 3 bases from V and 7 bases from J, leaving 13 bases between. Germline-derived CDR1 and CDR2 are SGHNT and YYREEE (reference sequence). There are 13 residues in the CDR3. Here the CDR3 DNA reads TGTGCCAGCAGCTCCGGGGGAAACGGTGAAGCTTTCTTT. Its translation is CASSSGGNGEAFF.

V gene TRBV7-9 combines with J gene TRBJ1-1; D is unresolved. This CDR3 is 15 amino acids long. V lost 3 bases and J 4 bases, leaving 15 bases between the germline ends. In germline, CDR1 is SEHNR, CDR2 FQNEAQ (reference sequence). The CDR3 DNA follows: TGTGCCAGCAGCTTTTATTTGGCTCCTGGCACTGAAGCTTTCTTT. Its translation: CASSFYLAPGTEAFF.

The J gene is TRBJ2-7, the V gene TRBV7-3; perhaps TRBD2 as D (7 bases). The V end lost 5 bases, the J end lost 2 bases, and 13 bases lay between the germline ends. There are 14 residues in the CDR3. Germline lookup yields CDR1 SGHTA and CDR2 FQGTGA. In DNA form, the CDR3 reads TGTGCCAGCAGCGTCGGAGGGGGGGCCTACGAGCAGTACTTC. As protein: CASSVGGGAYEQYF.

The sample holds a few counts of this clone. The chain is built from TRBV5-8 and TRBJ2-5; possibly TRBD2 for D (5 bases). The CDR3 is 15 amino acids. Germline V gene lookup returns CDR1 SGHTS and CDR2 YDEGEE. V lost 0 bases to trimming and J lost 4 bases, with 13 bases between them. For the CDR3, the DNA is TGTGCCAGCAGCTTGGCCTCGTCTGAGGGAGAGACCCAGTACTTC. Amino acid sequence: CASSLASSEGETQYF.

This chain joins TRBV20-1 and TRBJ2-7; maybe TRBD1 (6 bases). The CDR3 extends over 11 amino acids. The ends were cut back, 6 bases at V and 4 bases at J, with 10 bases in the middle. The germline V gene encodes CDR1 DFQATT and CDR2 SNEGSKA (reference sequence). The CDR3 sequence is CSATTGYEQYF. As DNA, the CDR3 is TGCAGTGCAACGACAGGTTACGAGCAGTACTTC.

This chain connects TRBV10-3 to TRBJ1-3, with TRBD1 as a possible D gene (6 bases). Per germline, CDR1 ENHRY and CDR2 SYGVKD. V lost 7 bases, J lost 0 bases, and 13 bases lay in between. This CDR3 comprises 15 residues. Here the CDR3 reads CAITGTLGSGNTIYF. CDR3 DNA: TGTGCCATCACCGGGACATTAGGCTCTGGAAACACCATATATTTT.

The chain links TRBV5-1 to TRBJ2-3, with 8 bases aligning to TRBD2. The V segment lost 2 bases and the J segment 3 bases; nucleotides outside the gene matches: 14. CDR1 and CDR2 (germline): SGHRS, YFSETQ. The CDR3 totals 18 residues. CDR3 residues: CASSFLAAGGGFTDTQYF. CDR3 nucleotide sequence: TGCGCCAGCAGCTTCTTGGCGGCCGGCGGGGGGTTTACAGATACGCAGTATTTT.

This clone has more than one count but fewer than ten. The chain uses TRBV19 and TRBJ1-4; 10 bases are shared with TRBD1. Germline V gene sequence: CDR1 LNHDA, CDR2 SQIVND (reference sequence). With V trimmed by 5 bases and J by 6 bases, 6 bases remained unmatched. CDR3 size: 15 residues. DNA of the CDR3: TGTGCCAGTAGTTTAACAGGGACAGGGGATGAAAAACTGTTTTTT. Translation: CASSLTGTGDEKLFF. The variable domain in full, completed from reference TRBV19 and TRBJ1-4, reads DGGITQSPKYLFRKEGQNVTLSCEQNLNHDAMYWYRQDPGQGLRLIYYSQIVNDFQKGDIAEGYSVSREKKESFPLTVTSAQKNPTAFYLCASSLTGTGDEKLFFGSGTQLSVL.

The chain has TRBV5-1 and TRBJ2-5; 9 nucleotides line up with TRBD2. Germline trimming cut 0 bases from V and 5 bases from J; bases unmatched to any gene: 5. The length of the CDR3 is 15 residues. Germline assignment: CDR1 SGHRS and CDR2 YFSETQ. The CDR3 is CASSLEVAGAETQYF. In nucleotides, the CDR3 is TGCGCCAGCAGCTTGGAGGTAGCGGGGGCGGAGACCCAGTACTTC. Full variable domain (missing parts from reference TRBV5-1 and TRBJ2-5): KAGVTQTPRYLIKTRGQQVTLSCSPISGHRSVSWYQQTPGQGLQFLFEYFSETQRNKGNFPGRFSGRQFSNSRSEMNVSTLELGDSALYLCASSLEVAGAETQYFGPGTRLLVL.

The chain couples TRBV27 to TRBJ2-5; 7 nucleotides agree with TRBD1. The better agreement between TRBJ2-7 and the DNA end casts doubt on the J call. The CDR3 spans 13 residues. Per the germline V gene, CDR1 is MNHEY and CDR2 is SMNVEV (reference sequence). The CDR3 sequence: CASRRTGPYEQYF. The CDR3 coding sequence is TGTGCCAGCAGGAGGACAGGACCGTACGAGCAGTACTTC.

The CDR3 spells CASWTGDNTNTGELFF. DNA of the CDR3: TGTGCCAGCTGGACAGGGGACAATACGAACACCGGGGAGCTGTTTTTT. The chain links TRBV28 to TRBJ2-2; 9 bases fit TRBD1. Losses at the gene ends were 8 bases for V and 0 bases for J; bases not matched to a gene: 7. Germline V gives CDR1 MDHEN, CDR2 SYDVKM. This CDR3 is 16 amino acids long.

The V gene is TRBV19, the J gene TRBJ2-1; tentative D call: TRBD1 (6 bases). Germline CDR1 reads LNHDA; CDR2 reads SQIVND (reference sequence). CDR3 length: 13 residues. V gave up 7 bases and J gave up 12 bases, with 19 bases separating them. The CDR3 reads CASTGAVGGLQFF. CDR3 DNA sequence: TGTGCCAGTACAGGGGCGGTGGGTGGGTTGCAGTTCTTC.

The gene calls are TRBV15 and TRBJ1-5, with 10 bases fitting TRBD1. Germline V gene sequence: CDR1 LNHNV, CDR2 YYDKDF (reference sequence). The CDR3 spans 17 residues. With V trimmed by 1 base and J by 1 base, 4 bases remained unmatched. The CDR3 loop is CATSRGRDRGSNQPQHF. The CDR3 nucleotides are TGTGCCACCAGCAGAGGAAGGGACAGGGGCAGCAATCAGCCCCAGCATTTT.

This clone was observed a handful of times. The chain employs TRBV7-9 and TRBJ1-5; D remains ambiguous. In germline, CDR1 is SEHNR, CDR2 FQNEAQ (reference sequence). The CDR3 has 12 amino acids. V shed 6 bases and J shed 7 bases, with 10 bases lying between them. This CDR3 reads CASSSTPQPQHF. CDR3 sequence (DNA): TGTGCCAGCAGTTCAACTCCCCAGCCCCAGCATTTT. Drawing the rest from reference TRBV7-9 and TRBJ1-5, the complete variable domain is DTGVSQNPRHKITKRGQNVTFRCDPISEHNRLYWYRQTLGQGPEFLTYFQNEAQLEKSRLLSDRFSAERPKGSFSTLEIQRTEQGDSAMYLCASSSTPQPQHFGDGTRLSIL.